This T cell receptor beta chain was sequenced during a study of response to subunit inactivated influenza vaccine. Findings and caveats of the study: The authors offered the suggestion that each seasonal influenza vaccination recruits few new T cells.

Germline CDR1 is LGHDT and CDR2 is YNNKEL (reference sequence). V trimming: 1 base; J trimming: 5 bases; junction bases outside the gene matches: 6. CDR3 length equals 15 residues. This clonotype was picked up many times. No antigen is known for it. TCRdb itself ran the RT-PCR reads through MiXCR, one entry per CDR3 protein. The table lists some 570,000 distinct CDR3 sequences, around 11% of them singletons, with 11% in the top ten. This same sample was also taken into another study, of T cells expressing NK-cell markers. As that report states: 5'RACE template switching with UMIs produced the TCR beta cDNA. Where a few donors were concerned, these clonotypes also led the CD3+CD56-NKG2C+ fraction.

The J gene is TRBJ2-3, the V gene TRBV3-1; 7 nucleotides match TRBD2. The clonotype comes from a man aged 45-65 years who received an inactivated influenza vaccine. The sequences come from PBMCs from blood, collected on the day of vaccination. This chain's CDR3 is CASSQGLAVKDTQYF. DNA of the CDR3: TGTGCCAGCAGCCAAGGGCTAGCGGTAAAAGATACGCAGTATTTT.